This TCR beta chain was captured by sequencing in a study of CD4+ T cells in melanoma. Profiling relied on immunoSEQ multiplex PCR, and the TCRdb table lists in-frame clones only, not all of them. Among about 14,000 clones, about 74% were seen once, and the ten largest hold 16%. The CDR3 contains 15 residues. Germline assignment: CDR1 MNHEY and CDR2 SVGAGI. Trimming cost V 0 bases and J 4 bases; bases outside gene matches: 6. Regarding the study as a whole: Diverse differentiation states were reported for melanoma neoantigen-specific CD4+ T cells. CD8+ T cell, macrophage and B cell function reportedly correlated with neoantigen-specific CD4+ T cells.

This clone turned up a few times. Its antigen is unknown. Material for sequencing was cells from a culture (not recorded whether cultured in vitro). The sequence was obtained from a human donor with melanoma. The rearrangement joins TRBV6-5 to TRBJ2-7; TRBD2 matches 7 bases. The CDR3 is CASSYSPQGGYEQYF. The CDR3 coding sequence is TGTGCCAGCAGTTACTCGCCCCAGGGAGGGTACGAGCAGTACTTC.